The rows below give T cell receptor beta chains drawn from one sample of a study of T-cell memory formation after mild COVID-19. A single record per CDR3 protein comes from TCRdb applying MiXCR to the 5' RACE reads. The table includes a few hundred thousand distinct CDR3 sequences, 19% detected once. The sample consisted of PBMCs or a T cell subset sorted from them (not recorded which). The receptor source for this set is a man between 18 and 35 years old who had mild COVID-19 (a few samples of this study predate the infection). Cell type and time point are not known. Both conserved end residues are part of each CDR3. The order of the fields is V gene, J gene, D gene, clone size, CDR3 DNA, CDR3 protein. D genes are given only for firm matches. The size field is filled for only some rows; it gives once, few, many or a size class.

v_gene: TRBV20-1
j_gene: TRBJ1-6
d_gene: NA
abundance: few
CDR3nt: TGCAGTGCTAGAGAGGGCAGACCCCATTCACCCCTCCACTTT
CDR3aa: CSAREGRPHSPLHF

v_gene: TRBV4-1
j_gene: TRBJ2-1
d_gene: NA
abundance: many
CDR3nt: TGCGCCAGCAGCCAAGAGTCATGGAGTGAGCAGTTCTTC
CDR3aa: CASSQESWSEQFF

v_gene: TRBV7-9
j_gene: TRBJ2-2
d_gene: NA
abundance: few
CDR3nt: TGTGCCAGCAGCCCCGTATCCGGGGAGCTGTTTTTT
CDR3aa: CASSPVSGELFF

v_gene: TRBV25-1
j_gene: TRBJ1-5
d_gene: TRBD1
abundance: NA
CDR3nt: TGTGCCAGCAGTGACCTGGGACAGGTGTATAGCAATCAGCCCCAGCATTTT
CDR3aa: CASSDLGQVYSNQPQHF

v_gene: TRBV7-8
j_gene: TRBJ2-1
d_gene: NA
abundance: NA
CDR3nt: TGTGCCAGCAGCCCGTATGTGAGCAACAATGAGCAGTTCTTC
CDR3aa: CASSPYVSNNEQFF

v_gene: TRBV7-6
j_gene: TRBJ2-5
d_gene: TRBD2
abundance: NA
CDR3nt: TGTGCCAGCAGCCCCCGGGGAGCGGGGGGGCCGGTTGAGACCCAGTACTTC
CDR3aa: CASSPRGAGGPVETQYF

v_gene: TRBV7-3
j_gene: TRBJ2-2
d_gene: NA
abundance: few
CDR3nt: TGTGCCAGCAGCCCCAGGGCCTCGAACACCGGGGAGCTGTTTTTT
CDR3aa: CASSPRASNTGELFF

v_gene: TRBV4-3
j_gene: TRBJ1-6
d_gene: NA
abundance: NA
CDR3nt: TGCGCCAGCAGCCAAGAGCCGCCGGGCCATTCACCCCTCCACTTT
CDR3aa: CASSQEPPGHSPLHF

v_gene: TRBV4-1
j_gene: TRBJ1-1
d_gene: NA
abundance: few
CDR3nt: TGCGCCAGCAGCCGCCCGGGACAGAACACTGAAGCTTTCTTT
CDR3aa: CASSRPGQNTEAFF

v_gene: TRBV7-9
j_gene: TRBJ1-1
d_gene: NA
abundance: NA
CDR3nt: TGTGCCAGCAGCCCTCGCCGGGAGGATGAAGCTTTCTTT
CDR3aa: CASSPRREDEAFF

v_gene: TRBV7-9
j_gene: TRBJ1-4
d_gene: NA
abundance: NA
CDR3nt: TGTGCCAGCAGCTTAAAGGAGGGTAATGAAAAACTGTTTTTT
CDR3aa: CASSLKEGNEKLFF

v_gene: TRBV6-2/TRBV6-3
j_gene: TRBJ2-2
d_gene: NA
abundance: NA
CDR3nt: TGTGCCAGCACCGGAGGGGGGAACACCGGGGAGCTGTTTTTT
CDR3aa: CASTGGGNTGELFF

v_gene: TRBV5-1
j_gene: TRBJ1-1
d_gene: NA
abundance: few
CDR3nt: TGCGCCAGCAGCTTGATAGACATGAACACTGAAGCTTTCTTT
CDR3aa: CASSLIDMNTEAFF

v_gene: TRBV5-6
j_gene: TRBJ1-6
d_gene: NA
abundance: NA
CDR3nt: TGTGCCAGCACCACGCCAGGGATCTCACCCCTCCACTTT
CDR3aa: CASTTPGISPLHF

v_gene: TRBV4-3
j_gene: TRBJ2-7
d_gene: NA
abundance: NA
CDR3nt: TGCGCCAGCAGCCAAGATCGGGGCAGGGGGGGACGCGAGCAGTACTTC
CDR3aa: CASSQDRGRGGREQYF

v_gene: TRBV20-1
j_gene: TRBJ2-7
d_gene: NA
abundance: few
CDR3nt: TGCAGTGCTAATGGGGGTCCGTCCACCTACGAGCAGTACTTC
CDR3aa: CSANGGPSTYEQYF

v_gene: TRBV6-6
j_gene: TRBJ1-1
d_gene: NA
abundance: NA
CDR3nt: TGTGCCAGCAGTCCCCTTACGATCGGAACTGAAGCTTTCTTT
CDR3aa: CASSPLTIGTEAFF

v_gene: TRBV6-5
j_gene: TRBJ2-5
d_gene: NA
abundance: few
CDR3nt: TGTGCCAGCGGGGGCAGACCAGAGACCCAGTACTTC
CDR3aa: CASGGRPETQYF

v_gene: TRBV20-1
j_gene: TRBJ2-1
d_gene: TRBD2
abundance: NA
CDR3nt: TGCAGTGCTAGAGGCCGCGGGGGGACCTACAATGAGCAGTTCTTC
CDR3aa: CSARGRGGTYNEQFF

v_gene: TRBV28
j_gene: TRBJ1-1
d_gene: NA
abundance: NA
CDR3nt: TGTGCCAGCAGACCCCCCTCGGCAGGGAACACTGAAGCTTTCTTT
CDR3aa: CASRPPSAGNTEAFF

v_gene: TRBV6-5
j_gene: TRBJ2-5
d_gene: TRBD2
abundance: few
CDR3nt: TGTGCCACACGGCGTAGCGGGGAGGAGACCCAGTACTTC
CDR3aa: CATRRSGEETQYF

v_gene: TRBV20-1
j_gene: TRBJ1-6
d_gene: NA
abundance: NA
CDR3nt: TGCAGTGCTACGCAGGGGTATTCACCCCTCCACTTT
CDR3aa: CSATQGYSPLHF

v_gene: TRBV20-1
j_gene: TRBJ2-7
d_gene: TRBD1
abundance: few
CDR3nt: TGCAGTGCTGGGGGACAGGTCCCCCACGAGCAGTACTTC
CDR3aa: CSAGGQVPHEQYF

v_gene: TRBV7-2
j_gene: TRBJ2-1
d_gene: NA
abundance: NA
CDR3nt: TGTGCCAGCAGCTTAGTCGGGACACTCGACAATGAGCAGTTCTTC
CDR3aa: CASSLVGTLDNEQFF

v_gene: TRBV12-3/TRBV12-4
j_gene: TRBJ1-4
d_gene: TRBD1
abundance: few
CDR3nt: TGTGCCAGCAGATGGACAGGGGGAGGAGAAAAACTGTTTTTT
CDR3aa: CASRWTGGGEKLFF

v_gene: TRBV5-5
j_gene: TRBJ2-7
d_gene: NA
abundance: NA
CDR3nt: TGTGCCAGCAGCTGGGGCCCTGGCGCCACCTACGAGCAGTACTTC
CDR3aa: CASSWGPGATYEQYF

v_gene: TRBV5-1
j_gene: TRBJ2-2
d_gene: TRBD1
abundance: few
CDR3nt: TGCGCCAGCAGGAGACAGGGGACGAACACCGGGGAGCTGTTTTTT
CDR3aa: CASRRQGTNTGELFF

v_gene: TRBV21-1
j_gene: TRBJ2-2
d_gene: NA
abundance: few
CDR3nt: TGTGCCAGCAGCACCGGGTTTCAGAACACCGGGGAGCTGTTTTTT
CDR3aa: CASSTGFQNTGELFF

v_gene: TRBV11-3
j_gene: TRBJ2-5
d_gene: NA
abundance: NA
CDR3nt: TGTGCCAGCAGCTTAAACGGGTACCAAGAGACCCAGTACTTC
CDR3aa: CASSLNGYQETQYF

v_gene: TRBV20-1
j_gene: TRBJ1-4
d_gene: NA
abundance: few
CDR3nt: TGCAGTGCTGCCTCGGGGGGGACATTTGGTGAAAAACTGTTTTTT
CDR3aa: CSAASGGTFGEKLFF

v_gene: TRBV30
j_gene: TRBJ2-1
d_gene: NA
abundance: NA
CDR3nt: TGTGCCTGGAGCGGTGGGGAGAGCACCTACAATGAGCAGTTCTTC
CDR3aa: CAWSGGESTYNEQFF

v_gene: TRBV7-9
j_gene: TRBJ2-7
d_gene: NA
abundance: few
CDR3nt: TGTGCCAGCAGCCACGCGGTGGGGGAACTGATCTACGAGCAGTACTTC
CDR3aa: CASSHAVGELIYEQYF

v_gene: TRBV11-2
j_gene: TRBJ2-1
d_gene: NA
abundance: many
CDR3nt: TGTGCCAGCAGATCCGTAAATGAGCAGTTCTTC
CDR3aa: CASRSVNEQFF

v_gene: TRBV7-8
j_gene: TRBJ1-5
d_gene: NA
abundance: few
CDR3nt: TGTGCCAGCAGCTCAAGAGGAGGGAGCAATCAGCCCCAGCATTTT
CDR3aa: CASSSRGGSNQPQHF

v_gene: TRBV5-5
j_gene: TRBJ2-3
d_gene: TRBD1
abundance: NA
CDR3nt: TGTGCCAGCAGCGTGGGACAGAGAGAAGATACGCAGTATTTT
CDR3aa: CASSVGQREDTQYF